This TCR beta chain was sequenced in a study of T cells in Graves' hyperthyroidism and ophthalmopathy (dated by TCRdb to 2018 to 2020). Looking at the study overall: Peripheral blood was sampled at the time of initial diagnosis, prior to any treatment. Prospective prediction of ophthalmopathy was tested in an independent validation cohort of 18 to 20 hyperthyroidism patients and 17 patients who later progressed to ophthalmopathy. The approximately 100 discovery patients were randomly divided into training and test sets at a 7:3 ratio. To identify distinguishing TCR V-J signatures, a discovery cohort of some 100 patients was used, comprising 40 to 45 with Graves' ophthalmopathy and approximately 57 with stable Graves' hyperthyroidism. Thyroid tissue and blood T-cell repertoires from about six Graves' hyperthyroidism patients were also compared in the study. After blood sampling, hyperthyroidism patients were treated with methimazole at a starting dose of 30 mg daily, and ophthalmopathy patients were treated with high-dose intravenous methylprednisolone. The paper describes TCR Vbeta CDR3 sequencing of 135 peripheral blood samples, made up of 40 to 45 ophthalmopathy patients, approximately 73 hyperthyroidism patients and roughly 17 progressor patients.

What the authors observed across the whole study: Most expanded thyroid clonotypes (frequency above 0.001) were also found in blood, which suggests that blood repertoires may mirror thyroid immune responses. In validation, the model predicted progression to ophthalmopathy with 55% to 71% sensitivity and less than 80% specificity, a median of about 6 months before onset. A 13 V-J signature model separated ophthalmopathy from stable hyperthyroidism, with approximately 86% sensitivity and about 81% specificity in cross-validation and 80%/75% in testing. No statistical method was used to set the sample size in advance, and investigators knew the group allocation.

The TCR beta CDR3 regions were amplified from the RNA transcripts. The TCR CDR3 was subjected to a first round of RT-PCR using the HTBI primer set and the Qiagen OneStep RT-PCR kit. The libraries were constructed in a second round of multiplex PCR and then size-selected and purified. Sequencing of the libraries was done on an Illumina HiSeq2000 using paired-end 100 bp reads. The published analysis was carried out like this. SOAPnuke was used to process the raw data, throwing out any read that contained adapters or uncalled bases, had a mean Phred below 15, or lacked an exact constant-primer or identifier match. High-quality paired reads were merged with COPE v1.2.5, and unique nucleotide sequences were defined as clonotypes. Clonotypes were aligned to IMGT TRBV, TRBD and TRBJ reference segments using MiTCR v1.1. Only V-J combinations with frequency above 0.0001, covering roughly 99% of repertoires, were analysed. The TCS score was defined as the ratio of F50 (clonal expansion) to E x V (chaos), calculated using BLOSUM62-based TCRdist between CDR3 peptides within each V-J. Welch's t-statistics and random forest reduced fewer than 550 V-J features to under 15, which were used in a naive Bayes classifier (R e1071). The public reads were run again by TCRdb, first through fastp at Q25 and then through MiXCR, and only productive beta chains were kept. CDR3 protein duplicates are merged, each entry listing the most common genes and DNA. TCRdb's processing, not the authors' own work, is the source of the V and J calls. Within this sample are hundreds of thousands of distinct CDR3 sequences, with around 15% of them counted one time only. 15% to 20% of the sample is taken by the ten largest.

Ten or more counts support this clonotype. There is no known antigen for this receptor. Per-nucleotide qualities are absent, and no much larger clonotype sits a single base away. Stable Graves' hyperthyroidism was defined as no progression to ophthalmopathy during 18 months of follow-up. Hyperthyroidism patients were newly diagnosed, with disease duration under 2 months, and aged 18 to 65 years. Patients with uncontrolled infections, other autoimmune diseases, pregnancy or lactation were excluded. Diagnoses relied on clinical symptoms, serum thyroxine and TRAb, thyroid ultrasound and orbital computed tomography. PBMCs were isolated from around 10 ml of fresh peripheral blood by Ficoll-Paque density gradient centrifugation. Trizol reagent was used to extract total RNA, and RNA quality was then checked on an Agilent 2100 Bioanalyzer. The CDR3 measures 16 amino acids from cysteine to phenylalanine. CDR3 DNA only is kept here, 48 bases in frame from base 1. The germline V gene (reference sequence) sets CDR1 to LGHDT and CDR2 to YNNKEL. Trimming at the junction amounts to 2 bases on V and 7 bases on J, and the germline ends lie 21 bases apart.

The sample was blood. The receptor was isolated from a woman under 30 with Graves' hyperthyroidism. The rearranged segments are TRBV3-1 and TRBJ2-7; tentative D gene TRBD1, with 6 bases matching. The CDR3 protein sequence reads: CASSQRFRQVVVEQYF. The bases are TGTGCCAGCAGCCAAAGGTTCAGACAGGTCGTTGTGGAGCAGTACTTC.